One sample yielded the 8 T cell receptor beta chains listed below, sequenced in a study of cytomegalovirus exposure and HLA in healthy donors. PCR primers comprised 60 Vbeta and 13 Jbeta primers. Sequencing was performed with immunoSEQ multiplex PCR; in TCRdb, only in-frame clones are kept and a portion is missing. Across approximately 80,000 clones, the top ten clones capture 1.1% of the sample. The sample consisted of PBMCs. These receptors came from a woman aged 25 to 39 in good health and CMV-seronegative.

This chain joins TRBV7-8 and TRBJ2-7; TRBD2 matches at 11 bases. Trimming took 5 bases from V and 0 from J; bases not matched to a gene: 6. The CDR3 spans 16 residues. From germline, CDR1 is SGHVS and CDR2 FQNEAQ. The DNA for the CDR3 is TGTGCCAGCAGCGAAGTTAGCGGGGGGGCCTCCTACGAGCAGTACTTC. Residues: CASSEVSGGASYEQYF.

This chain joins TRBV19 and TRBJ2-5; TRBD2 agrees at 7 bases. This CDR3 contains 13 residues. V trimming: 6 bases; J trimming: 5 bases; junction bases outside the gene matches: 6. Germline CDR1 and CDR2: LNHDA and SQIVND (reference sequence). CDR3 protein: CASSPTSWETQYF. The CDR3 nucleotides read TGTGCCAGTAGCCCGACTAGCTGGGAGACCCAGTACTTC.

The chain links TRBV6-1 to TRBJ2-7, with D maybe TRBD2 (6 bases). Trimming stripped 5 bases from V and 9 bases from J, with 20 bases between. The CDR3 contains 14 residues. CDR1 is MNHNS and CDR2 is SASEGT in the germline V gene. For the CDR3, the DNA is TGTGCCAGCAGTACGACGACTAGAGTTGAAACGCAGTACTTC. Its translation is CASSTTTRVETQYF.

The V call is TRBV10-2, the J call TRBJ2-7, with TRBD1 matching over 12 bases. Germline trimming cut 6 bases from V and 2 bases from J; bases unmatched to any gene: 2. The CDR3 is 14 amino acids. Germline lookup yields CDR1 WSHSY and CDR2 SAAADI. CDR3 residues: CASRGTGGAYEQYF. Here the CDR3 DNA reads TGCGCCAGCAGAGGGACAGGGGGCGCCTACGAGCAGTACTTC.

The chain couples TRBV19 to TRBJ1-1, with D possibly being TRBD1 (6 bases). Trimming removed 2 bases at V and 1 base at J, with 14 bases between. Germline CDR1 reads LNHDA; CDR2 reads SQIVND (reference sequence). This CDR3 contains 16 residues. CDR3 sequence (DNA): TGTGCCAGTAGTATAATGGGGGCTTCAGGGAACACTGAAGCTTTCTTT. Translation: CASSIMGASGNTEAFF.

V gene TRBV5-1 combines with J gene TRBJ2-5, with 13 bases that match TRBD2. Germline CDR1 is SGHRS and CDR2 is YFSETQ. The V and J ends lost 4 bases and 4 bases, in that order; junction bases with no gene match: 7. The CDR3 runs to 16 residues. CDR3 region: CASSPRTSGSGETQYF. The CDR3 nucleotides are TGCGCCAGCAGCCCCAGGACTAGCGGGAGCGGAGAGACCCAGTACTTC.

The rearrangement uses TRBV4-1 and TRBJ1-1; no definite D call. V was clipped by 5 bases and J by 6 bases, with 10 bases between them. Germline V gives CDR1 MGHRA, CDR2 YSYEKL. This CDR3 contains 12 residues. The CDR3 reads CASSEQSSEAFF. The DNA for the CDR3 is TGCGCCAGCAGCGAACAGAGTTCTGAAGCTTTCTTT.

V gene TRBV5-1 combines with J gene TRBJ2-7; no reliable D call. In germline, CDR1 is SGHRS, CDR2 YFSETQ. This CDR3 is built from 12 residues. V was shortened by 3 bases and J by 5 bases, with 9 bases between the two germline ends. The CDR3 loop is CASSSDKNEQYF. CDR3 in DNA: TGCGCCAGCAGCTCAGATAAGAACGAGCAGTACTTC.